This T cell receptor beta chain derives from a study of shared clonotypes between healthy human individuals. Overall study context: Three CD4 naive, three CD4 memory, two CD8 naive and one CD8 memory plate were used per donor.

CD45RO-negative cells were positively selected for CCR7, leaving out terminally differentiated effector memory CD45RA+ cells. Germline V gene data show CDR1 as SQVTM and CDR2 as ANQGSEA. CDR3 length equals 17 residues. The trim removed 2 bases at V and 0 bases at J, leaving 8 bases unmatched. Sequencing was performed with immunoSEQ multiplex PCR; in TCRdb, only in-frame clones are kept and a portion is missing. The sample contains roughly 1,800,000 clones, about 95% of which appear only once. What was sequenced was naive CD8+ T cells sorted from blood. This receptor was obtained from a man aged 18 to 29 in good health. This chain connects TRBV29-1 to TRBJ1-1; 11 bases fit TRBD1. CDR3 region: CSVEFPGQGVLNTEAFF. In DNA, the CDR3 is TGCAGCGTTGAATTCCCGGGACAGGGGGTTTTGAACACTGAAGCTTTCTTT.